The 20 T cell receptor beta chains in this list originate from one sample, sequenced in a study of cytomegalovirus exposure and HLA in healthy donors. Researchers ran the PCR with 60 Vbeta and 13 Jbeta primers. Method: immunoSEQ multiplex PCR; TCRdb's copy keeps in-frame clones and lacks some. Of some 130,000 clones in the sample, roughly 77% were seen once. Sample: PBMCs. These receptors were obtained from a female donor in good health and CMV-seronegative.

The rearrangement joins TRBV21-1 to TRBJ2-7; the table's D call, TRBD2, has no DNA check behind it. TRBV21-1 is a recognized pseudogene. CDR3 size: 12 residues. CDR3 coding DNA: TGTGCCAGCCGGGACTACTCCTACGAGCAGTACTTC. As protein: CASRDYSYEQYF.

The chain combines TRBV19 with TRBJ1-2; possibly TRBD1 for D (6 bases). This CDR3 region has 13 residues. Trimming left V 4 bases short and J 4 bases short, with 10 bases between. Per the germline V gene, CDR1 is LNHDA and CDR2 is SQIVND (reference sequence). This CDR3 reads CASSNGQIYGYTF. The CDR3 coding sequence is TGTGCCAGTAGTAACGGACAGATCTATGGCTACACCTTC.

The chain is built from TRBV30 and TRBJ1-2; possibly TRBD1 for D (6 bases). With 2 bases removed from V and 3 bases from J, the gap between germline ends came to 13 bases. There are 14 residues in the CDR3. The germline V gene encodes CDR1 GTSNPN and CDR2 SVGIG (reference sequence). CDR3 sequence reads: CAWSRRGGDYGYTF. DNA of the CDR3: TGTGCCTGGAGTCGCAGGGGAGGGGACTATGGCTACACCTTC.

The chain is built from TRBV19 and TRBJ2-2; perhaps TRBD1 as D (5 bases). Trimming took 5 bases from V and 2 from J, leaving 15 bases between them. Per germline, CDR1 LNHDA and CDR2 SQIVND (reference sequence). The CDR3 has 16 residues. This CDR3 reads CASSLRMTVNTGELFF. CDR3 sequence (DNA): TGTGCCAGTAGTCTCAGAATGACAGTCAACACCGGGGAGCTGTTTTTT.

The gene calls are TRBV7-9 and TRBJ2-7; 7 positions match TRBD1. Germline V gene data show CDR1 as SEHNR and CDR2 as FQNEAQ (reference sequence). V was clipped by 5 bases and J by 4 bases; unmatched bases: 11. The CDR3 sequence is 15 residues long. The CDR3 here is CASSPSYRGFYEQYF. In DNA form, the CDR3 reads TGTGCCAGCAGCCCTAGCTACAGGGGTTTTTACGAGCAGTACTTC. The full variable domain, rest sourced from reference TRBV7-9 and TRBJ2-7, is DTGVSQNPRHKITKRGQNVTFRCDPISEHNRLYWYRQTLGQGPEFLTYFQNEAQLEKSRLLSDRFSAERPKGSFSTLEIQRTEQGDSAMYLCASSPSYRGFYEQYFGPGTRLTVT.

There are a few counts of this clone. V gene TRBV20-1 combines with J gene TRBJ1-1; D is undetermined. Looked up from germline, CDR1 is DFQATT and CDR2 is SNEGSKA (reference sequence). The germline V and J ends were trimmed by 6 bases and 5 bases, with 10 bases remaining between them. The CDR3 length is 11 residues. For the CDR3, the DNA is TGCAGTGCAGCACGGGGTACTGAAGCTTTCTTT. Its translation: CSAARGTEAFF.

DNA of the CDR3: TGTGCCTGGAGTGTCACAGGGGGCCCGTCCGGGGAGCTGTTTTTT. It specifies CAWSVTGGPSGELFF. The chain is built from TRBV30 and TRBJ2-2, with 9 positions matching TRBD1. Germline CDR1 and CDR2: GTSNPN and SVGIG (reference sequence). The CDR3 runs 15 residues. J lost 6 bases, V lost 0 bases, and 5 bases had no gene match.

This clone has only one observation. This chain links TRBV7-2 with TRBJ2-1; 11 nucleotides agree with TRBD2. The V gene's germline CDR1 is SGHTA and CDR2 FQGNSA. CDR3 size: 16 residues. The junction had 5 bases not matched to a gene; V was cut back by 5 bases and J by 2 bases. CDR3 sequence: CASSPLTSGAYNEQFF. CDR3 bases: TGTGCCAGCAGCCCGCTGACTAGCGGGGCCTACAATGAGCAGTTCTTC.

Note on this clone: Its ends do not fully match the called genes, so a read error is possible. V and J are TRBV7-9 and TRBJ2-6; D ambiguous. This CDR3 has 14 residues. Germline V gives CDR1 SEHNR, CDR2 FQNEAQ (reference sequence). The CDR3 is CSSSPISGANVLTF. As DNA, the CDR3 is TGTTCCAGCAGCCCAATCTCTGGGGCCAACGTCCTGACTTTC. The variable domain in full, completed from reference TRBV7-9 and TRBJ2-6, reads DTGVSQNPRHKITKRGQNVTFRCDPISEHNRLYWYRQTLGQGPEFLTYFQNEAQLEKSRLLSDRFSAERPKGSFSTLEIQRTEQGDSAMYLCSSSPISGANVLTFGAGSRLTVL.

The rearrangement joins TRBV19 to TRBJ2-2; D gene ambiguous. The length of the CDR3 is 13 residues. Between the trimmed V and J ends, which lost 4 bases and 4 bases, there was a span of 7 bases. Germline V CDR1 and CDR2: LNHDA, SQIVND (reference sequence). CDR3 nucleotide sequence: TGTGCCAGTAGTACCCTAGGCACCGGGGAGCTGTTTTTT. Residues: CASSTLGTGELFF.

The chain uses TRBV7-2 and TRBJ1-5; D is perhaps TRBD1 (5 bases). Germline V CDR1 and CDR2: SGHTA, FQGNSA. The V and J ends lost 1 base and 4 bases respectively, with 8 bases between them. The CDR3 runs to 14 residues. The CDR3 DNA reads TGTGCCAGCAGCTTAGGGCCAGGGAATCAGCCCCAGCATTTT. It translates to CASSLGPGNQPQHF.

This clone was found a few times. The gene calls are TRBV6-5 and TRBJ1-1; D is unresolved. The CDR3 is 14 amino acids. Trimming stripped 0 bases from V and 0 bases from J, with 5 bases between. Germline loops: CDR1 MNHEY, CDR2 SVGAGI. The CDR3 DNA is TGTGCCAGCAGTTACTCTGGGCTGAACACTGAAGCTTTCTTT. It is translated as CASSYSGLNTEAFF.

V is TRBV2 and J is TRBJ1-2, with TRBD1 identical over 12 bases. Germline V gene data show CDR1 as SNHLY and CDR2 as FYNNEI. CDR3 length: 14 amino acids. The trim removed 6 bases at V and 6 bases at J, leaving 5 bases unmatched. Here the CDR3 reads CASRGQGAVDGYTF. CDR3 nucleotides: TGTGCCAGCAGGGGACAGGGGGCTGTTGATGGCTACACCTTC.

This clone was seen a single time. The chain carries TRBV7-9 and TRBJ1-6, with TRBD1 matching 8 bases. The germline V gene encodes CDR1 SEHNR and CDR2 FQNEAQ (reference sequence). There are 14 residues in the CDR3. V dropped 4 bases and J dropped 10; count of bases not matched to a gene: 6. CDR3 sequence: CASSSGTGVSPLHF. CDR3 bases: TGTGCCAGCAGCTCCGGGACAGGAGTATCACCCCTCCACTTT.

This rearrangement joins TRBV5-5 to TRBJ1-3, with 8 bases lining up with TRBD1. V lost 4 bases and J lost 3; bases outside the gene matches: 6. CDR1 and CDR2 from the germline V gene are SGHKS and YYEKEE (reference sequence). The length of the CDR3 is 15 residues. The CDR3 protein is CASSADRAYGNTIYF. CDR3 DNA: TGTGCCAGCAGCGCGGACAGGGCATATGGAAACACCATATATTTT.

This clone was counted between two and nine times. V usage is TRBV7-2 and J usage is TRBJ2-3; 10 nucleotides line up with TRBD2. With 0 bases clipped from V and 5 bases from J, the junction kept 8 bases outside the gene matches. Germline V gives CDR1 SGHTA, CDR2 FQGNSA. The CDR3 is made up of 17 amino acids. The CDR3 DNA is TGTGCCAGCAGCTTAGCTTCAGCGGGGGGGGTGGGAGATACGCAGTATTTT. Its translation is CASSLASAGGVGDTQYF.

The chain has TRBV14 and TRBJ2-7; D uncertain. The ends were cut back, 4 bases at V and 3 bases at J, with 7 bases in the middle. The germline V gene has CDR1 SGHDN and CDR2 FVKESK. There are 12 residues in the CDR3. CDR3 protein: CASSRPFYEQYF. As DNA, the CDR3 is TGTGCCAGCAGCCGGCCGTTCTACGAGCAGTACTTC.

This chain links TRBV30 with TRBJ1-6; no firm D call. This CDR3 contains 11 residues. Germline assignment: CDR1 GTSNPN and CDR2 SVGIG (reference sequence). The V end was cut by 4 bases, the J end by 14 bases, with 12 bases between. The CDR3 nucleotides are TGTGCCTGGAAAGTCGGGTTAGCCCTCCACTTT. Its translation is CAWKVGLALHF.

The V call is TRBV25-1, the J call TRBJ1-2; 9 bases are shared with TRBD1. J gave up 8 bases and V 2 bases, and 6 bases lay outside the gene matches. This CDR3 is 14 amino acids long. Germline V CDR1 and CDR2: MGHDK, SYGVNS. Written as DNA, the CDR3 is TGTGCCAGCAGTGAACCGGGGGACAGGGTCGGCTACACCTTC. Protein product: CASSEPGDRVGYTF.

The genes are TRBV2 and TRBJ2-5; D remains unclear. The V gene's germline CDR1 is SNHLY and CDR2 FYNNEI. The CDR3 extends over 12 amino acids. V lost 7 bases to trimming and J lost 3 bases, with 9 bases between them. CDR3 sequence: CASKELKETQYF. Written as DNA, the CDR3 is TGTGCCAGCAAAGAACTTAAAGAGACCCAGTACTTC.